This entry is about one TCR beta chain. This sample was taken from a study of blood T cells in healthy people across ages. This CDR3 has 17 residues. Germline assignment: CDR1 SGHTA and CDR2 FQGNSA. Trimming cost V 5 bases and J 2 bases, with 18 bases left between them. Next came a second PCR, run for about 6 to 12 cycles, which used a sample-barcoded 5' primer along with a J-beta primer mix. Using its own MiXCR run on the 5' RACE reads, TCRdb lists one record per CDR3 protein. There are some 1.1 million distinct CDR3 sequences in the sample; about two fifths occur only once, and about an eighth lies in the top ten.

This rearrangement joins TRBV7-2 to TRBJ1-4, with a weak D call TRBD1 (5 bases). This clonotype was obtained from a man between 18 and 35 years old in good health. Material for sequencing was blood. The CDR3 sequence: CASSDPVGDFTNEKLFF. Here the CDR3 DNA reads TGTGCCAGCAGCGACCCCGTGGGGGACTTCACTAATGAAAAACTGTTTTTT.